A few counts support the clone carrying this T cell receptor beta chain. Antigen unknown. The CDR3 length is 14 residues. With V trimmed by 1 base and J by 5 bases, 3 bases remained unmatched. Germline V gives CDR1 MNHNS, CDR2 SASEGT. The data were obtained in a study of metastatic and nonmetastatic thyroid tumors. On the study more broadly: Samples came from malignant and benign thyroid patients, and repertoires were compared across blood and tumor or nodule tissue. Findings of the study overall: Versus benign nodules, malignant thyroid tumors reportedly had significantly higher TCR beta diversity, in blood and tumor.

How the authors handled the data: The study's classifier, a distant-metastasis tool for papillary thyroid cancer, was built using CDR3 differences across clinicopathological groups. TCRdb re-analyzed the PCR reads through MiXCR. Here the V and J calls rest on TCRdb's processing, not on the authors' analysis. This sample yields some 10,000 clones, of which under 30% are seen a single time; 9.8% belongs to the top ten. Thyroid surgery was preceded by no treatment in any patient. Sequencing input: tumor tissue. The chain links TRBV6-1 to TRBJ2-3; 7 nucleotides agree with TRBD2. This TCR derives from a female donor with papillary thyroid cancer or a benign thyroid nodule (not recorded which). Some clones in this sample may be carry-over from other donors' samples. CDR3 nucleotide sequence: TGTGCCAGCAGTGAAGTCGCTAGCGGAGATACGCAGTATTTT. It is translated as CASSEVASGDTQYF.